This T cell receptor beta chain emerged from a study of early stage breast cancer tumors (TCRdb year 2017). Notes on the research overall: Of the roughly 17 invasive breast tumors, around twelve were found to be estrogen receptor-positive, progesterone receptor-positive and HER2-negative. Of the approximately twelve ER+/PR+/HER2- tumors, eight were classified as invasive ductal carcinomas and four as invasive lobular carcinomas. On average, each sample had 8.5 to 10-fold read coverage. A total of some 2.6 million templates, representing around 1.2 million unique clonotypes, were detected across all samples. Beyond this particular receptor, the publication reports: Compared with adjacent normal breast tissue, tumors had approximately 2.5-fold higher T cell density and higher clonality. Greater similarity was observed between blood and normal breast repertoires than between blood and tumor repertoires, and tumor was distinguished from normal in most of the 16 patients when each tissue was compared with blood. Chain pairing and functional markers such as CD4, CD8 and FOXP3 were not captured by bulk genomic DNA sequencing of unsorted cells. Because the cohort was small, analysis by tumor subtype was not possible. Enriched TCRB sequences shared across patients were mostly commonly generated sequences, unlikely to play an important role in the tumor microenvironment.

Every sample was amplified as two independent genomic DNA replicates, using around 0.46 ug for blood and about 1.6 ug for tumor or normal breast. TCRB sequencing of genomic DNA was carried out with the ImmunoSeq Intro kit according to the manufacturer's instructions. Multiplex PCR was run for around 33 cycles using proprietary primers and spike-in control sequences for absolute quantification. Single-end 150-bp reads were used to sequence an 87-bp fragment spanning the CDR3 and the flanking V and J genes. Each lane of an Illumina MiSeq using version 3.0 chemistry carried seven multiplexed samples, with two replicates per sample. Per the original workflow: The vendor's proprietary pipeline handled the raw data processing, merging both replicates into a single result for each sample. A clonotype was defined as productive rearrangements that share the same V-gene family, CDR3 amino acid sequence and J-gene segment. Clonality was computed as 1 minus the normalized Shannon entropy (Pielou evenness) of TCRB abundances. T cell density was estimated by dividing total templates by the number of input cells inferred from the DNA input amount. Total repertoire diversity and clonality were estimated with Recon using default parameters. Tumor-enriched clonotypes were defined as having over 0.1% abundance in tumor and at least 32-fold higher abundance than in normal breast. TCRdb retrieved this table from immuneACCESS and kept in-frame rearrangements only. Not all clones are present; in checked studies, unresolved V genes account for under half, and no reason is known for the remainder. V and J calls and clone size are as listed in that table; D and trimming were resolved from the DNA. Here the sample has 10,000 or so clones; around 79% occur a single time. The ten largest clonotypes hold 8.8% of the sample.

Sequences SGHRS (CDR1) and YFSETQ (CDR2) are obtained from the germline V gene. The V end loses 6 bases and the J end loses 6 bases, and a stretch of 13 bases separates them. The CDR3 covers 12 residues, taking in both the cysteine and the phenylalanine. Only the CDR3 part of the read is kept: 36 bases, read in frame from the first base. This clone was detected only once. Its binding antigen is unknown. Within one base of it there is no much larger clone, and no base qualities were kept. Taken from roughly 2-4 cm away from the tumor, the adjacent normal breast tissue was rinsed with PBS and kept in prechilled RNAlater. Normal breast tissue often required roughly 85-330 mg of tissue for sufficient DNA because of high lipid content and low cell density. The study profiled bulk TCR beta-chain repertoires in matched peripheral blood, tumor and adjacent normal breast tissue taken from fewer than 20 patients with early-stage breast cancer. The Qiagen AllPrep DNA/RNA Mini kit was used to extract genomic DNA.

This chain joins TRBV5-1 to TRBJ2-7; the D gene is not confidently resolved. Sequencing was carried out using normal breast tissue next to the tumor. This receptor was obtained from a person in their forties with breast cancer. The CDR3 loop reads CASTSPFGEQYF. The nucleotide sequence reads as follows: TGCGCCAGCACATCTCCCTTTGGCGAGCAGTACTTC.